Below, 2 T cell receptor beta chains from the same sample are listed, as sequenced in a study of blood T cells in healthy people across ages (dated by TCRdb to about 2015). Library method: 5' RACE. The reads were generated on an Illumina HiSeq 2500. A second roughly 6 to 12 cycle PCR used a sample-barcoded 5' primer and a J-beta primer mix. TCRdb ran its own pipeline on the public reads, namely fastp trimming at Q25 and MiXCR clone calling, and kept in-frame beta chains. CDR3 protein sequences are deduplicated, and each keeps its most common genes and DNA. This sample has fewer than 800,000 distinct CDR3 sequences in its table, and roughly 25% of those were observed once. The ten most abundant clones make up roughly 9% of the sample. This sample was also put to use in a study of T cells of mothers and their children.

Sequences were obtained from blood. The receptor source for this set is a boy aged 5-17 years in good health.

This clonotype was seen a handful of times. V gene TRBV20-1 combines with J gene TRBJ2-5; no definite D call. With the DNA end fitting TRBJ2-7 better, the J assignment may be wrong. CDR3 length: 14 amino acids. The germline CDR1 and CDR2 sequences are DFQATT and SNEGSKA (reference sequence). This chain's CDR3 is CSARHPWPSYEQYF. CDR3 bases: TGCAGTGCTAGACACCCGTGGCCCTCCTACGAGCAGTACTTC.

This chain joins TRBV7-2 and TRBJ2-3; 13 bases align to TRBD2. Trimming removed 4 bases from V and 2 bases from J; junction bases left unmatched: 12. The CDR3 extends over 19 amino acids. CDR1 is SGHTA and CDR2 is FQGNSA in the germline V gene. DNA of the CDR3: TGTGCCAGCAGCTATAGGACGAGGGGACTAGCGGGAAACACAGATACGCAGTATTTT. It is translated as CASSYRTRGLAGNTDTQYF.